Presented here are 30 T cell receptor beta chains from one specimen sequenced in a study of cytotoxic CD8 clonotypes in ibrutinib-treated CLL. Sequencing used immunoSEQ multiplex PCR; TCRdb keeps in-frame clones, though not all of them. The sample lists over 200,000 clones; just over 70% were seen once. The sample consisted of PBMCs, taken after 12 months of ibrutinib treatment. These TCRs come from a human donor with chronic lymphocytic leukemia.

CDR3 bases: TGCAGCGTTGAAGGAAGCGTGTCTTCCACCTACGAGCAGTACTTC. Protein product: CSVEGSVSSTYEQYF. This rearrangement joins TRBV29-1 to TRBJ2-7, with D uncertain. The V end lost 1 base, the J end lost 2 bases, and 15 bases lay between the germline ends. This CDR3 is built from 15 residues. Per the germline V gene, CDR1 is SQVTM and CDR2 is ANQGSEA.

The rearrangement joins TRBV30 to TRBJ1-2; a weak D match, TRBD1 (6 bases). Per the germline V gene, CDR1 is GTSNPN and CDR2 is SVGIG (reference sequence). The CDR3 loop spans 13 amino acids. The V end lost 5 bases, the J end lost 8 bases, and 18 bases lay between the germline ends. The CDR3 DNA follows: TGTGCCTGGGACCGCGGGGGCAGGACCGGCTACACCTTC. It encodes CAWDRGGRTGYTF. Full variable domain (rest looked up from reference TRBV30 and TRBJ1-2): SQTIHQWPATLVQPVGSPLSLECTVEGTSNPNLYWYRQAAGRGLQLLFYSVGIGQISSEVPQNLSASRPQDRQFILSSKKLLLSDSGFYLCAWDRGGRTGYTFGSGTRLTVV.

The V gene is TRBV6-5, the J gene TRBJ1-1, with a weak D call TRBD1 (5 bases). Germline V gene lookup returns CDR1 MNHEY and CDR2 SVGAGI. V was pared by 6 bases and J by 0 bases, with 14 bases between. The CDR3 is made up of 15 amino acids. CDR3 bases: TGTGCCAGCAGGCCTCCGGGACGGCTGAACACTGAAGCTTTCTTT. It translates to CASRPPGRLNTEAFF.

The genes are TRBV9 and TRBJ2-7; D gene ambiguous. Germline V gives CDR1 SGDLS, CDR2 YYNGEE. Trimming took off 2 bases at V and 1 base at J, with 10 bases between the two ends. The CDR3 totals 14 residues. CDR3 in amino acids: CASSVSDGSYEQYF. The DNA for the CDR3 is TGTGCCAGCAGCGTTTCCGACGGATCCTACGAGCAGTACTTC.

The gene calls are TRBV19 and TRBJ2-6; D possibly corresponds to TRBD1 (5 bases). V lost 10 bases, J lost 8 bases, and 15 bases lay in between. Looked up from germline, CDR1 is LNHDA and CDR2 is SQIVND (reference sequence). This CDR3 comprises 13 residues. The DNA of the CDR3 is TGTGCCACCTCCCAGGGAAAGACCAACGTCCTGACTTTC. Its protein is CATSQGKTNVLTF. The full variable domain, with the rest looked up from reference TRBV19 and TRBJ2-6, is DGGITQSPKYLFRKEGQNVTLSCEQNLNHDAMYWYRQDPGQGLRLIYYSQIVNDFQKGDIAEGYSVSREKKESFPLTVTSAQKNPTAFYLCATSQGKTNVLTFGAGSRLTVL.

V usage is TRBV5-1 and J usage is TRBJ1-1; 8 bases are a match to TRBD1. The CDR3 consists of 15 residues. J lost 1 base, V lost 1 base, and 3 bases had no gene match. Germline CDR1 reads SGHRS; CDR2 reads YFSETQ. DNA of the CDR3: TGCGCCAGCAGCTTGTCCGGGACAGGGAACACTGAAGCTTTCTTT. Amino acid sequence: CASSLSGTGNTEAFF.

This clone was recorded once. The chain combines TRBV9 with TRBJ2-5, with unresolved D. This CDR3 is built from 13 residues. The V end lost 3 bases, the J end lost 3 bases, and 9 bases lay between the germline ends. Germline-derived CDR1 and CDR2 are SGDLS and YYNGEE. In nucleotides, the CDR3 is TGTGCCAGCAGCGCATTTTTTAAAGAGACCCAGTACTTC. It yields the protein CASSAFFKETQYF.

CDR3 bases: TGTGCCAGCAGTGAATTCGGGACCCAGTACTTC. This codes for CASSEFGTQYF. The V and J genes are TRBV25-1 and TRBJ2-5; no clear D. Deletions cut 1 base from V and 7 bases from J, with 4 bases between. The CDR3 runs 11 residues. CDR1 and CDR2 from the germline V gene are MGHDK and SYGVNS.

DNA for the CDR3: TGTGCCAGCAGCTTAGATCCACAGGTCCGGAGGGGCTACACCTTC. It specifies CASSLDPQVRRGYTF. The chain joins TRBV7-9 to TRBJ1-2, with D maybe TRBD1 (5 bases). The CDR3 has 15 amino acids. The germline V gene has CDR1 SEHNR and CDR2 FQNEAQ (reference sequence). Trimming took 1 base from V and 8 from J, leaving 17 bases between them.

The V call is TRBV5-1, the J call TRBJ1-2, with D maybe TRBD1 (5 bases). The V and J ends lost 0 bases and 2 bases respectively, with 8 bases between them. The CDR3 runs to 14 residues. Germline lookup yields CDR1 SGHRS and CDR2 YFSETQ. The CDR3 loop is CASSLAGANYGYTF. The DNA for the CDR3 is TGCGCCAGCAGCTTGGCCGGGGCCAACTATGGCTACACCTTC.

The CDR3 reads CASSWVTPTGELFF. The CDR3 coding sequence is TGTGCCAGCAGCTGGGTTACCCCCACCGGGGAGCTGTTTTTT. The chain joins TRBV7-9 to TRBJ2-2; D is ambiguous. Looked up from germline, CDR1 is SEHNR and CDR2 is FQNEAQ (reference sequence). The CDR3 has 14 residues. The V end lost 4 bases, the J end lost 4 bases, and 10 bases lay between the germline ends.

This clone was seen a handful of times. CDR3 amino acids: CASSLRGQTLEPQHF. The CDR3 nucleotides read TGCGCCAGCAGCTTGAGAGGCCAGACCCTTGAGCCCCAGCATTTT. The rearrangement uses TRBV5-1 and TRBJ1-5, with D uncertain. The CDR3 spans 15 residues. Looked up from germline, CDR1 is SGHRS and CDR2 is YFSETQ. Trimming stripped 1 base from V and 8 bases from J, with 16 bases between. The whole variable domain, filled in from reference TRBV5-1 and TRBJ1-5, reads KAGVTQTPRYLIKTRGQQVTLSCSPISGHRSVSWYQQTPGQGLQFLFEYFSETQRNKGNFPGRFSGRQFSNSRSEMNVSTLELGDSALYLCASSLRGQTLEPQHFGDGTRLSIL.

DNA for the CDR3: TGCGCCAGCAGCCGGGACTTTGCGGGCAGCTCCTACGAGCAGTACTTC. This sequence encodes CASSRDFAGSSYEQYF. The chain is built from TRBV4-1 and TRBJ2-7, with D possibly being TRBD2 (6 bases). Germline CDR1 MGHRA, CDR2 YSYEKL. This CDR3 has 16 residues. Trimming removed 4 bases from V and 0 bases from J, with 16 bases in between.

The chain has TRBV5-4 and TRBJ2-7; no definite D call. The germline CDR1 and CDR2 sequences are SGHNT and YYREEE (reference sequence). The CDR3 spans 11 residues. The V and J ends lost 2 bases and 4 bases respectively, with 4 bases between them. As DNA, the CDR3 is TGTGCCAGCAGCTTTTCGTACGAGCAGTACTTC. This codes for CASSFSYEQYF.

The gene calls are TRBV6-1 and TRBJ2-3; 13 bases line up with TRBD2. V was pared by 1 base and J by 9 bases, with 16 bases of the junction left unmatched. The CDR3 is 19 residues long. Germline V gene sequence: CDR1 MNHNS, CDR2 SASEGT. The CDR3 DNA is TGTGCCAGCAGTGAAGTTATCCTTCGGACTAGCGGGGGAGGGGGGACGCAGTATTTT. Its protein is CASSEVILRTSGGGGTQYF.

The chain links TRBV4-1 to TRBJ2-1; either TRBD1 or TRBD2 may fit D (6 bases each). CDR1 MGHRA and CDR2 YSYEKL come from the germline V gene. V dropped 1 base and J dropped 3 bases, with 10 bases sitting between them. The CDR3 spans 15 residues. In DNA, the CDR3 is TGCGCCAGCAGCCAAGGAGGGGGGAGCTACAATGAGCAGTTCTTC. Protein sequence: CASSQGGGSYNEQFF.

The chain carries TRBV7-9 and TRBJ1-1; 10 nucleotides align to TRBD1. There are 15 residues in the CDR3. Germline values: CDR1 SEHNR, CDR2 FQNEAQ (reference sequence). Trimming took 5 bases from V and 7 from J; bases not matched to a gene: 10. Here the CDR3 reads CASSPQDRGFNEAFF. In nucleotides, the CDR3 is TGTGCCAGCAGCCCTCAGGACAGGGGGTTTAATGAAGCTTTCTTT.

The genes are TRBV14 and TRBJ1-2; no clear D. The CDR3 loop spans 14 amino acids. The germline V and J ends were trimmed by 0 bases and 8 bases, with 13 bases remaining between them. Germline values: CDR1 SGHDN, CDR2 FVKESK. The CDR3 DNA reads as TGTGCCAGCAGCCAAGATCCGGTCAGGAGAGGCTACACCTTC. This gives the protein CASSQDPVRRGYTF.

The V and J genes are TRBV6-4 and TRBJ1-2; the match to TRBD1 covers 7 bases. CDR1 is MRHNA and CDR2 is SNTAGT in the germline V gene. After removal of 7 bases from V and 2 bases from J, the junction contained 10 bases not matched to a gene. The CDR3 length is 15 residues. This CDR3 is CASNPRTGANYGYTF. The DNA of the CDR3 is TGTGCCAGCAATCCGAGGACAGGCGCAAACTATGGCTACACCTTC.

This clone appeared a few times. Here the CDR3 reads CASRSPHRAKNIQYF. The CDR3 DNA is TGTGCCAGCAGATCCCCACATCGAGCCAAAAACATTCAGTACTTC. The chain couples TRBV28 to TRBJ2-4; D call uncertain. Per germline, CDR1 MDHEN and CDR2 SYDVKM. The V end was cut by 6 bases, the J end by 0 bases, with 12 bases between. This CDR3 has 15 residues.

V gene TRBV9 combines with J gene TRBJ2-1; the D gene is possibly TRBD1 (5 bases). Trimming removed 3 bases at V and 4 bases at J, with 11 bases between. Germline V lookup: CDR1 SGDLS, CDR2 YYNGEE. This CDR3 is built from 14 residues. CDR3 DNA sequence: TGTGCCAGCAGCGCCCACACAGGATACAATGAGCAGTTCTTC. It is translated as CASSAHTGYNEQFF.

The chain links TRBV5-1 to TRBJ2-5, with D unresolved. V dropped 2 bases and J dropped 1 base, with 12 bases sitting between them. The V gene's germline CDR1 is SGHRS and CDR2 YFSETQ. This CDR3 has 15 residues. The CDR3 loop is CASSLSRTTQETQYF. DNA of the CDR3: TGCGCCAGCAGCTTAAGCAGGACCACCCAAGAGACCCAGTACTTC. Supplemented by reference TRBV5-1 and TRBJ2-5, the full variable domain reads KAGVTQTPRYLIKTRGQQVTLSCSPISGHRSVSWYQQTPGQGLQFLFEYFSETQRNKGNFPGRFSGRQFSNSRSEMNVSTLELGDSALYLCASSLSRTTQETQYFGPGTRLLVL.

This clone was seen more than once but under ten times. V usage is TRBV7-9 and J usage is TRBJ1-6; no clear D gene. CDR3 length: 18 amino acids. Per the germline V gene, CDR1 is SEHNR and CDR2 is FQNEAQ (reference sequence). Between the trimmed V and J ends, which lost 5 bases and 0 bases, there was a span of 17 bases. CDR3 bases: TGTGCCAGCAGCCCCTATACGGGTTTTAGCTCCTATAATTCACCCCTCCACTTT. It encodes CASSPYTGFSSYNSPLHF. Full variable domain (outside the CDR3, taken from reference TRBV7-9 and TRBJ1-6): DTGVSQNPRHKITKRGQNVTFRCDPISEHNRLYWYRQTLGQGPEFLTYFQNEAQLEKSRLLSDRFSAERPKGSFSTLEIQRTEQGDSAMYLCASSPYTGFSSYNSPLHFGNGTRLTVT.

This clone was counted only a few times. The sample carries other DNA sequences with the same CDR3. The chain uses TRBV18 and TRBJ1-1; a weak D match, TRBD1 (6 bases). The CDR3 covers 13 residues. Germline CDR1 is KGHSH and CDR2 is LQKENI. The V end lost 5 bases, the J end lost 1 base, and 8 bases lay between the germline ends. The DNA of the CDR3 is TGTGCCAGCTCAACGGGACAGAACACTGAAGCTTTCTTT. It specifies CASSTGQNTEAFF.

The DNA of the CDR3 is TGTGCCAGCAGCCGTAACCGCTATGGCTACACCTTC. Translated: CASSRNRYGYTF. This sequence joins TRBV28 and TRBJ1-2; D unresolved. Per germline, CDR1 MDHEN and CDR2 SYDVKM. With 6 bases removed from V and 4 bases from J, the gap between germline ends came to 9 bases. This CDR3 region has 12 residues.

For this clone: A single base separates this from a much larger clone, so it may be a read error. The V call is TRBV6-5, the J call TRBJ2-7; D perhaps matches TRBD1 (6 bases). Deletions cut 2 bases from V and 1 base from J, with 6 bases between. The length of the CDR3 is 13 residues. Per germline, CDR1 MNHEY and CDR2 SVGAGI. The CDR3, as DNA: TGTGCCAGCAGTTACGGGACATCCTACGAGCAGTACTTC. Translated, it gives CASSYGTSYEQYF.

This clone was counted at least ten times. The chain employs TRBV9 and TRBJ1-4, with 8 bases fitting TRBD1. The CDR3 has 16 amino acids. Germline CDR1 SGDLS, CDR2 YYNGEE. Trimming removed 0 bases from V and 2 bases from J; junction bases left unmatched: 3. The CDR3 loop is CASSVAGGKTNEKLFF. The CDR3 DNA sequence: TGTGCCAGCAGCGTAGCAGGGGGCAAGACTAATGAAAAACTGTTTTTT. The complete variable domain, with remaining parts taken from reference TRBV9 and TRBJ1-4, reads DSGVTQTPKHLITATGQRVTLRCSPRSGDLSVYWYQQSLDQGLQFLIQYYNGEERAKGNILERFSAQQFPDLHSELNLSSLELGDSALYFCASSVAGGKTNEKLFFGSGTQLSVL.

This clone turned up a few times. V and J are TRBV5-1 and TRBJ1-5; 8 bases align to TRBD1. The CDR3 has 14 residues. J gave up 11 bases and V 0 bases, and 7 bases lay outside the gene matches. Germline V lookup: CDR1 SGHRS, CDR2 YFSETQ. The CDR3 DNA reads TGCGCCAGCAGCTTGGGGGACAGGCAATCAGCCCAGCATTTT. This sequence encodes CASSLGDRQSAQHF. Full variable domain (outside the CDR3, taken from reference TRBV5-1 and TRBJ1-5): KAGVTQTPRYLIKTRGQQVTLSCSPISGHRSVSWYQQTPGQGLQFLFEYFSETQRNKGNFPGRFSGRQFSNSRSEMNVSTLELGDSALYLCASSLGDRQSAQHFGDGTRLSIL.

The DNA of the CDR3 is TGTGCCAGCAGCCACGGACAGGGGGCAAGAGAGACCCAGTACTTC. Protein sequence: CASSHGQGARETQYF. The chain joins TRBV7-9 to TRBJ2-5; 11 nucleotides align to TRBD1. Germline values: CDR1 SEHNR, CDR2 FQNEAQ (reference sequence). V was pared by 5 bases and J by 4 bases, with 6 bases of the junction left unmatched. The CDR3 has 15 amino acids.

The V call is TRBV5-4, the J call TRBJ2-2; D remains ambiguous. Germline V gene sequence: CDR1 SGHNT, CDR2 YYREEE (reference sequence). Trimming cost V 4 bases and J 6 bases, with 13 bases left between them. The CDR3 contains 14 residues. The CDR3 region is CASSAGSLPGELFF. The DNA of the CDR3 is TGTGCCAGCAGCGCCGGGTCCTTACCCGGGGAGCTGTTTTTT.